This T cell receptor beta chain was documented in a study of PD-1 blockade in classical Hodgkin lymphoma. Study observations and caveats: Those achieving complete response showed baseline diversity like newly diagnosed patients. Patients excluded were those beginning nivolumab under 1 year after ASCT.

For this clone: Antigen specificity is unknown.

Every patient was affected by relapse after autologous stem cell transplantation, while exposure to brentuximab vedotin was not uniform. Profiled with immunoSEQ multiplex PCR; TCRdb holds only in-frame clones, not every one. The table has about 90,000 clones, 85% to 95% seen once. Sequences were derived from peripheral blood mononuclear cells (PBMCs), sampled before the second cycle of nivolumab. The TCR was taken from a human donor with classical Hodgkin lymphoma.

CDR3 in DNA: TGCGCCAGCAGCCAAGGGCCCTCGGCGGGTGGCTACACCTTC. It yields the protein CASSQGPSAGGYTF. The chain recombines TRBV4-1 with TRBJ1-2; D unresolved. Between the trimmed V and J ends, which lost 1 base and 7 bases, there was a span of 13 bases. CDR1 is MGHRA and CDR2 is YSYEKL in the germline V gene. This CDR3 is built from 14 residues.